The 13 T cell receptor beta chains given below trace back to one sample, sequenced in a study of shared clonotypes between healthy human individuals (dated by TCRdb to 2020 to 2022). The library was produced with the immunoSEQ multiplex PCR assay. This is the immuneACCESS table as TCRdb keeps it, with only in-frame sequences that have V and J called. A part of the clones is gone; compared with another copy, unresolved V genes explain less than half, and the rest is unexplained. The sample table shows approximately 640,000 clones, and around 72% are seen once. Of the sample, under 2% falls within the top ten clones. Sequencing was done on a sample of memory CD4+ T cells sorted from blood. The cell subset or site tag for this specimen amounts to: CD45RA-negative fraction. These receptors came from a woman aged 25-40 years in good health.

This clone was observed a few times. This chain links TRBV14 with TRBJ1-1, with D tentatively TRBD1 (5 bases). CDR3 size: 15 residues. CDR1 and CDR2 from the germline V gene are SGHDN and FVKESK. Trimming pared 1 base from V and 1 base from J, leaving 10 bases between. Written as DNA, the CDR3 is TGTGCCAGCAGCCAAGGTTTAGGGACGAACACTGAAGCTTTCTTT. This codes for CASSQGLGTNTEAFF.

J is TRBJ2-1 and V is TRBV25-1; the match to TRBD2 covers 8 bases. This CDR3 region has 18 residues. Trimming removed 5 bases from V and 0 bases from J; junction bases left unmatched: 12. Germline V gene data show CDR1 as MGHDK and CDR2 as SYGVNS. This CDR3 reads CASSPPGPGTSSYNEQFF. In nucleotides, the CDR3 is TGTGCCAGCAGTCCTCCCGGGCCAGGGACTAGCTCCTACAATGAGCAGTTCTTC. Full variable domain (outside the CDR3, taken from reference TRBV25-1 and TRBJ2-1): EADIYQTPRYLVIGTGKKITLECSQTMGHDKMYWYQQDPGMELHLIHYSYGVNSTEKGDLSSESTVSRIRTEHFPLTLESARPSHTSQYLCASSPPGPGTSSYNEQFFGPGTRLTVL.

This clone showed up just a few times. CDR3: CASSLGGRIYNEQFF. The CDR3 DNA sequence: TGTGCCAGCAGCTTGGGCGGGAGAATTTACAATGAGCAGTTCTTC. The chain uses TRBV7-8 and TRBJ2-1; 7 positions match TRBD2. CDR1 is SGHVS and CDR2 is FQNEAQ in the germline V gene. Trimming removed 3 bases from V and 4 bases from J; junction bases left unmatched: 6. The CDR3 consists of 15 residues.

This rearrangement joins TRBV28 to TRBJ2-4; no firm D call. Germline assignment: CDR1 MDHEN and CDR2 SYDVKM. V was cut by 6 bases and J by 0 bases, with 15 bases left in between. The CDR3 spans 16 residues. The CDR3 nucleotides are TGTGCCAGCAGACCAATGGGTGCCCGAGCCAAAAACATTCAGTACTTC. This gives the protein CASRPMGARAKNIQYF.

This chain uses TRBV7-9 with TRBJ1-3; D unclear. Germline V lookup: CDR1 SEHNR, CDR2 FQNEAQ (reference sequence). Trimming shortened V by 2 bases and J by 4 bases, and 9 bases separated the two germline ends. CDR3 length: 14 residues. The CDR3: CASSLQVGGNTIYF. The CDR3 DNA reads TGTGCCAGCAGCTTACAAGTAGGAGGAAACACCATATATTTT.

The chain has TRBV19 and TRBJ2-6, with D unclear. This CDR3 spans 14 amino acids. Germline CDR1 LNHDA, CDR2 SQIVND (reference sequence). Trimming took off 5 bases at V and 6 bases at J, with 11 bases between the two ends. The CDR3 DNA follows: TGTGCCAGTAGTCCTCCCCTTCCGGCCAACGTCCTGACTTTC. Protein product: CASSPPLPANVLTF.

This rearrangement joins TRBV18 to TRBJ2-2, with D tentatively TRBD1 (6 bases). Between the trimmed V and J ends, which lost 6 bases and 4 bases, there was a span of 12 bases. The germline CDR1 and CDR2 sequences are KGHSH and LQKENI. This CDR3 has 14 amino acids. The DNA of the CDR3 is TGTGCCAGCTCGTATCAGACAGGCACCGGGGAGCTGTTTTTT. It codes for CASSYQTGTGELFF.

Comment on this clone: This CDR3 is also generated by other DNA sequences in the sample. The chain joins TRBV14 to TRBJ2-1; TRBD2 agrees at 10 bases. Trimming cost V 4 bases and J 3 bases; bases outside gene matches: 3. CDR1 is SGHDN and CDR2 is FVKESK in the germline V gene. The CDR3 is 15 amino acids. CDR3: CASSRTSGSYNEQFF. CDR3 nucleotide sequence: TGTGCCAGCAGCCGGACTAGCGGCAGCTACAATGAGCAGTTCTTC.

The chain couples TRBV28 to TRBJ1-6; 8 bases are a match to TRBD1. Germline V gene data show CDR1 as MDHEN and CDR2 as SYDVKM. The CDR3 consists of 14 residues. Trimming took 8 bases from V and 12 from J; bases not matched to a gene: 12. CDR3 nucleotides: TGTGCCAGCGGCCGAACAGGGGGAAATCGACCCCTCCACTTT. Its protein is CASGRTGGNRPLHF.

This clone turned up a few times. The chain couples TRBV28 to TRBJ1-2; 7 nucleotides align to TRBD1. CDR1 is MDHEN, CDR2 SYDVKM, per germline. V was pared by 2 bases and J by 3 bases, with 9 bases of the junction left unmatched. The CDR3 has 16 amino acids. CDR3 nucleotide sequence: TGTGCCAGCAGTTTAGCCTCGACAGGGAGGGACTATGGCTACACCTTC. This gives the protein CASSLASTGRDYGYTF.

This chain links TRBV6-6 with TRBJ2-2, with 10 bases identical to TRBD2. V was pared by 5 bases and J by 6 bases, with 3 bases of the junction left unmatched. This CDR3 has 14 residues. The germline V gene has CDR1 MNHNY and CDR2 SVGAGI (reference sequence). Written as DNA, the CDR3 is TGTGCCAGCAGTAGCCTAGCGGGAGCCGGGGAGCTGTTTTTT. It specifies CASSSLAGAGELFF.

The genes are TRBV2 and TRBJ1-4; weak D call: TRBD1 (5 bases). Trimming pared 7 bases from V and 0 bases from J, leaving 12 bases between. The CDR3 contains 15 residues. Germline CDR1 SNHLY, CDR2 FYNNEI. The CDR3 DNA follows: TGTGCCAGCAAAAGGACACCAGCAACTAATGAAAAACTGTTTTTT. Amino acids: CASKRTPATNEKLFF.

The chain employs TRBV4-1 and TRBJ1-4, with D perhaps matching TRBD1 (6 bases). In germline, CDR1 is MGHRA, CDR2 YSYEKL. Trimming took off 0 bases at V and 2 bases at J, with 7 bases between the two ends. The CDR3 extends over 15 amino acids. This CDR3 is CASSQDQGTNEKLFF. The CDR3 coding sequence is TGCGCCAGCAGCCAAGATCAGGGGACTAATGAAAAACTGTTTTTT.